These T cell receptor beta chains were read from a single sample in a study of CD8 T cell repertoires and HIV-1 epitope variants. Clones were sequenced by immunoSEQ multiplex PCR, and TCRdb holds only the in-frame ones, with some missing. The profile shows some 5,600 clones, around three fifths of them singletons. These receptors' targets are unknown. The sample comprised cultured CD8+ T cells derived from PBMCs. Receptor source: a male donor with HIV. Both conserved end residues are part of each CDR3. A D gene is named only where the DNA matches it firmly. Only some rows state a clone size, as once, few, many or a class for expanded clones.

J | V | D | size | DNA | CDR3
TRBJ1-5 | TRBV5-6 | TRBD1 | NA | TGTGCCAGCAGCTGGGGACAGGCTCTCAATCAGCCCCAGCATTTT | CASSWGQALNQPQHF
TRBJ2-7 | TRBV7-9 | TRBD1 | medium-sized | TGTGCCAGCAGCTTAGCAGGACTAGGACAGGGGGCTTATGAGCAGTACTTC | CASSLAGLGQGAYEQYF
TRBJ1-2 | TRBV13 | NA | NA | TGTGCCAGCAGTCTCGACGGACCTAACTATGGCTACACCTTC | CASSLDGPNYGYTF
TRBJ1-1 | TRBV27 | NA | NA | TGTGCCAGCAGTCCACAAAGGGATACCACTGAAGCTTTCTTT | CASSPQRDTTEAFF
TRBJ2-7 | TRBV6-5 | NA | once | TGTGCCACCCTAGGGGACTCTACTTACGAGCAGTACTTC | CATLGDSTYEQYF
TRBJ2-5 | TRBV29-1 | NA | NA | TGCAGCGTTGAATGGGTTAGCGGAAACCTGCAAGAGACCCAGTACTTC | CSVEWVSGNLQETQYF
TRBJ2-7 | TRBV7-8 | TRBD2 | NA | TGTGCCAGCAGCGGCTGGGCGGGAGAAAGCTACGAGCAGTACTTC | CASSGWAGESYEQYF
TRBJ2-2 | TRBV27 | TRBD2 | NA | TGTGCCAGCAGCGACAAAGCGGGGGGAACCGGGGAGCTGTTTTTT | CASSDKAGGTGELFF
TRBJ2-1 | TRBV6-5 | NA | NA | TGTGCCAGCAGTCAGAGCGGAAGCTCCTACAATGAGCAGTTCTTC | CASSQSGSSYNEQFF
TRBJ1-6 | TRBV27 | NA | NA | TGTGCCAGCAGTTTACCCCCCTCCTATAATTCACCCCTCCACTTT | CASSLPPSYNSPLHF
TRBJ1-1 | TRBV4-1 | NA | NA | TGCGCCAGCAGCCACTCGGGACTACGAAGGACTGAAGCTTTCTTT | CASSHSGLRRTEAFF
TRBJ1-1 | TRBV11-2 | TRBD1 | NA | TGTGCCAGCAGCTTATTGGGACAGGGCAACACTGAAGCTTTCTTT | CASSLLGQGNTEAFF
TRBJ2-2 | TRBV7-9 | TRBD2 | NA | TGTGCCAGCAGCTTACTAGCGGGAGGCAAGAACACCGGGGAGCTGTTTTTT | CASSLLAGGKNTGELFF
TRBJ2-2 | TRBV28 | TRBD1 | NA | TGTGCCAGCAGTTTAGGGACAGGGTGGAACACCGGGGAGCTGTTTTTT | CASSLGTGWNTGELFF
TRBJ2-2 | TRBV7-9 | NA | NA | TGTGCCAGCAGCCCCTCGGGACGGAACACCGGGGAGCTGTTTTTT | CASSPSGRNTGELFF
TRBJ2-3 | TRBV7-9 | TRBD2 | NA | TGTGCCAGCAGCCAGGCCCTAGCGGGGGGGCCGGGCACAGATACGCAGTATTTT | CASSQALAGGPGTDTQYF
TRBJ1-2 | TRBV2 | NA | few | TGTGCCAGCAGTGAAGGGGGTCAAGGCGGACAGTACTATGGCTACACCTTC | CASSEGGQGGQYYGYTF
TRBJ2-1 | TRBV4-1 | NA | NA | TGCGCCAGCAGCCACTATGAAGATAGAGAGCAGTTCTTC | CASSHYEDREQFF